This TCR beta chain was profiled in a study of technical replicates of blood from several donors. The CDR3 totals 15 residues. Germline V lookup: CDR1 MNHEY, CDR2 SMNVEV (reference sequence). Trimming cost V 6 bases and J 6 bases; bases outside gene matches: 10. Profiled with immunoSEQ multiplex PCR; TCRdb holds only in-frame clones, not every one. The sample records approximately 12,000 clones, roughly 94% being singletons. The V gene is TRBV27, the J gene TRBJ1-2, with 10 bases identical to TRBD1. The sample consisted of PBMCs. The clonotype comes from a human donor in good health. The CDR3 here is CASSNTWTGGHGYTF. The CDR3 bases are TGTGCCAGCAGCAATACGTGGACAGGGGGGCATGGCTACACCTTC.